The 2 T cell receptor beta chains listed next were all sequenced from one sample in a study. TCRdb re-called the 5' RACE reads through MiXCR, storing one row per CDR3 protein. The sample carries roughly 46,000 distinct CDR3 sequences, about 28% recorded once. The sequencing sample was made of naive CD4+ T cells sorted from blood. Stated subset: naive CD4+ T cells, CD4+CD45RA+CD25-. These receptors originate from a female donor with breast cancer.

The chain joins TRBV5-1 to TRBJ2-1; the match to TRBD1 covers 10 bases. Germline V gene data show CDR1 as SGHRS and CDR2 as YFSETQ. With 4 bases clipped from V and 7 bases from J, the junction kept 8 bases outside the gene matches. This CDR3 comprises 15 residues. Here the CDR3 DNA reads TGCGCCAGCAGCCGTGTACGGGACAGGGGTAATGAGCAGTTCTTC. Protein product: CASSRVRDRGNEQFF. Full variable domain (remainder filled in from reference TRBV5-1 and TRBJ2-1): KAGVTQTPRYLIKTRGQQVTLSCSPISGHRSVSWYQQTPGQGLQFLFEYFSETQRNKGNFPGRFSGRQFSNSRSEMNVSTLELGDSALYLCASSRVRDRGNEQFFGPGTRLTVL.

This clonotype was seen at least ten times. The chain combines TRBV7-2 with TRBJ1-2, with a tentative D call TRBD1 (6 bases). The CDR3 spans 13 residues. CDR1 SGHTA and CDR2 FQGNSA come from the germline V gene. Trimming shortened V by 3 bases and J by 6 bases, and 11 bases separated the two germline ends. CDR3 nucleotide sequence: TGTGCCAGCAGCTTCGGCGACAGGCATGGCTACACCTTC. It specifies CASSFGDRHGYTF.